This is a list of T cell receptor beta chains from one sample in a study of Graves' ophthalmopathy and Graves' hyperthyroidism. One entry per CDR3 protein results from TCRdb running MiXCR on the multiplex PCR reads. Of roughly 160,000 distinct CDR3 sequences in the sample, about 40% were seen once. Sequencing was performed on peripheral blood. These receptors all come from a woman between 40 and 55 years old with Graves' ophthalmopathy. Both conserved end residues are part of each CDR3. The order of the fields is CDR3 protein, V gene, J gene.

CASRQLTGDTEAFF	TRBV6-1	TRBJ1-1
CASSAQGAGANVLTF	TRBV6-1	TRBJ2-6
CASRKTGTGGSWQPQHF	TRBV12-3/TRBV12-4	TRBJ1-5
CASSLGGGIQPQHF	TRBV12-3/TRBV12-4	TRBJ1-5
CASSLAQVGETQYF	TRBV5-5	TRBJ2-5
CAISIGTGDGYEQYF	TRBV10-3	TRBJ2-7
CASTPDTGELFF	TRBV2	TRBJ2-2
CASSAEPHRAGELFF	TRBV6-1	TRBJ2-2
CASSLGAIGDTEAFF	TRBV13	TRBJ1-1
CASSSGLQGYEQYF	TRBV13	TRBJ2-7
CASSLTGVAEQYF	TRBV12-3/TRBV12-4	TRBJ2-7
CASSSPGQVTQAFF	TRBV28	TRBJ1-1
CASSLFGGGTGELFF	TRBV12-3/TRBV12-4	TRBJ2-2
CASSHQGGKYEQYF	TRBV6-1	TRBJ2-7
CAISESGTGGGNQPQHF	TRBV10-3	TRBJ1-5
CASSPDGRQETQYF	TRBV18	TRBJ2-5
CASSLGVGGGDQPQHF	TRBV5-5	TRBJ1-5
CASSLGPVQESQYF	TRBV7-2	TRBJ2-5
CASRMTVTNEKLFF	TRBV2	TRBJ1-4
CASSQGPQQAFF	TRBV12-3/TRBV12-4	TRBJ1-1
CASSPTAYGYTF	TRBV28	TRBJ1-2
CASSWAGVSYEQYF	TRBV6-2/TRBV6-3	TRBJ2-7
CASSPTEIGAQYF	TRBV27	TRBJ2-5
CATSQGHRTGNTGELFF	TRBV15	TRBJ2-2
CASSHGLNTEAFF	TRBV3-1	TRBJ1-1
CASSSLGSPLHF	TRBV6-2/TRBV6-3	TRBJ1-6
CASTSPKAYEQYF	TRBV6-5	TRBJ2-7
CSARDSGLAPYEQYF	TRBV20-1	TRBJ2-7
CAIRATEGQGLQYF	TRBV10-3	TRBJ2-7
CASSERWQETQYF	TRBV6-1	TRBJ2-5
CASSALADANTGELFF	TRBV19	TRBJ2-2
CSARPTGLETQYF	TRBV20-1	TRBJ2-5
CSAGQAGGFYEQYF	TRBV20-1	TRBJ2-7
CASSAPPGGDTEAFF	TRBV5-1	TRBJ1-1